What follows are 8 T cell receptor beta chains derived from one specimen sequenced in a study of cytomegalovirus exposure and HLA in healthy donors. The PCR contained 60 Vbeta and 13 Jbeta primers. Produced via immunoSEQ multiplex PCR; TCRdb's table is partial and in-frame only. This sample has under 200,000 clones, with roughly two thirds found just once. The specimen sequenced was PBMCs. The receptor source for this set is a woman aged 18-29 years in good health and CMV-seropositive.

This chain joins TRBV5-1 and TRBJ2-3, with TRBD2 matching over 15 bases. The CDR3 runs 19 residues. Germline V lookup: CDR1 SGHRS, CDR2 YFSETQ. V gave up 2 bases and J gave up 2 bases; unmatched junction bases: 9. The CDR3 region has the DNA TGCGCCAGCAGCTTAAGGGGGACTAGCGGGGGGTCCGACACAGATACGCAGTATTTT. Translated, it gives CASSLRGTSGGSDTDTQYF.

This chain joins TRBV23-1 and TRBJ1-5, with 10 bases fitting TRBD1. TRBV23-1 is flagged as an ORF with uncertain function. The CDR3 totals 14 residues. Unmatched junction bases numbered 2, after V lost 3 bases and J lost 6 bases. CDR3: CASSQTGGSQPQHF. The CDR3 coding sequence is TGCGCCAGCAGTCAGACAGGGGGCAGTCAGCCCCAGCATTTT.

This sequence joins TRBV2 and TRBJ2-1; possible D gene TRBD1, 6 bases. The CDR3 covers 14 residues. Trimming took 6 bases from V and 10 from J, leaving 19 bases between them. The germline CDR1 and CDR2 sequences are SNHLY and FYNNEI. The CDR3 spells CASSRDQGIGEQFF. Here the CDR3 DNA reads TGTGCCAGCAGCCGGGACCAGGGGATTGGGGAGCAGTTCTTC.

The chain joins TRBV27 to TRBJ1-1; 8 bases are a match to TRBD1. Per the germline V gene, CDR1 is MNHEY and CDR2 is SMNVEV (reference sequence). The CDR3 totals 12 residues. The ends lost 11 bases at V and 3 bases at J; junction bases unmatched: 5. The CDR3 bases are TGTGCCTGCGGACAGGGTCACACTGAAGCTTTCTTT. Encoded protein: CACGQGHTEAFF.

The chain has TRBV19 and TRBJ2-2, with TRBD2 matching 13 bases. Germline values: CDR1 LNHDA, CDR2 SQIVND (reference sequence). CDR3 length equals 18 residues. Germline trimming cut 3 bases from V and 7 bases from J; bases unmatched to any gene: 11. The CDR3 reads CASSIELAGGPENGELFF. The CDR3 nucleotides read TGTGCCAGTAGTATCGAACTAGCGGGGGGGCCGGAAAACGGGGAGCTGTTTTTT.

J is TRBJ1-2 and V is TRBV4-1; TRBD1 matches at 11 bases. Per the germline V gene, CDR1 is MGHRA and CDR2 is YSYEKL. The CDR3 is 14 amino acids. The V and J ends lost 2 bases and 8 bases, in that order; junction bases with no gene match: 4. The CDR3 DNA sequence: TGCGCCAGCAGCCAACCGGACAGGGGGCGCGGCTACACCTTC. Translation gives CASSQPDRGRGYTF.

As for this clone: The sample has other DNA sequences that encode this CDR3 too. The gene calls are TRBV28 and TRBJ2-7; possibly TRBD2 for D (5 bases). CDR1 and CDR2 (germline): MDHEN, SYDVKM. This CDR3 has 12 amino acids. The V and J ends lost 5 bases and 4 bases respectively, with 9 bases between them. CDR3 DNA sequence: TGTGCCAGCAGTCTGTCGGGGTACGAGCAGTACTTC. Translating gives CASSLSGYEQYF.

This CDR3 is CASRNPGQAGELFF. The CDR3 DNA is TGTGCCAGCAGGAATCCTGGACAGGCCGGGGAGCTGTTTTTT. The J gene is TRBJ2-2, the V gene TRBV2; 7 bases are a match to TRBD1. The germline CDR1 and CDR2 sequences are SNHLY and FYNNEI. Trimming removed 6 bases from V and 6 bases from J; junction bases left unmatched: 7. The length of the CDR3 is 14 residues.